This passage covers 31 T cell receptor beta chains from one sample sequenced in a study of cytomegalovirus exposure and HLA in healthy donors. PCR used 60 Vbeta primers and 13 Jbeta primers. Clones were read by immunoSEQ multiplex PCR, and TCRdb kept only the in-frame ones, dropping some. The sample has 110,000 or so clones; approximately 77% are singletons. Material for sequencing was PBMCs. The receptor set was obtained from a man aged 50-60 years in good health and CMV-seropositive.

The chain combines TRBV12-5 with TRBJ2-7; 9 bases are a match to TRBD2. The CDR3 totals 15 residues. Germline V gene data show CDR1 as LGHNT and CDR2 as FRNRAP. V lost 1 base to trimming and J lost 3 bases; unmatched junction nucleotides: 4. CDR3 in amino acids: CASGLGASGNYEQYF. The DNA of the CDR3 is TGTGCTAGTGGTTTGGGGGCTAGCGGGAACTACGAGCAGTACTTC.

The CDR3 region is CASSEIQFTQYF. CDR3 nucleotide sequence: TGCGCCAGCAGTGAGATTCAGTTTACTCAGTACTTC. The gene calls are TRBV10-1 and TRBJ2-4; D remains ambiguous. Germline assignment: CDR1 WNHNN and CDR2 SYGVQD (reference sequence). V lost 2 bases, J lost 12 bases, and 11 bases lay in between. The CDR3 spans 12 residues.

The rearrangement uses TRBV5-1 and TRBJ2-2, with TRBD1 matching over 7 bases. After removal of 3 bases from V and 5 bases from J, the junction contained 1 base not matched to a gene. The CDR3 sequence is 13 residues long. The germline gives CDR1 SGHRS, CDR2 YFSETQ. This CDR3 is CASSSQGTGELFF. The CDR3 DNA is TGCGCCAGCAGCTCACAGGGGACCGGGGAGCTGTTTTTT.

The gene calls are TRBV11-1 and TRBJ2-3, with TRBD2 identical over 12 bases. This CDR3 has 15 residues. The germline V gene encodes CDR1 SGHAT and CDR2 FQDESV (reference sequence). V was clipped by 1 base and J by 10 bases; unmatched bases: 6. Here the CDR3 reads CASSLEGLAGGSQYF. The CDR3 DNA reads TGTGCCAGCAGCTTAGAGGGCCTAGCGGGGGGGTCGCAGTATTTT.

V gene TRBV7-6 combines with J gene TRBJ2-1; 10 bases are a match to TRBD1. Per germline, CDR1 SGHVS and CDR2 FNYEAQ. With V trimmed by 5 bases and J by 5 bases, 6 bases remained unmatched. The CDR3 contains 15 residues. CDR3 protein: CASSPGQGRDNEQFF. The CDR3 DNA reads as TGTGCCAGCAGCCCGGGACAGGGGAGGGACAATGAGCAGTTCTTC. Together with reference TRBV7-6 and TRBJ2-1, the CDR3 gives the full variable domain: GAGVSQSPRYKVTKRGQDVALRCDPISGHVSLYWYRQALGQGPEFLTYFNYEAQQDKSGLPNDRFSAERPEGSISTLTIQRTEQRDSAMYRCASSPGQGRDNEQFFGPGTRLTVL.

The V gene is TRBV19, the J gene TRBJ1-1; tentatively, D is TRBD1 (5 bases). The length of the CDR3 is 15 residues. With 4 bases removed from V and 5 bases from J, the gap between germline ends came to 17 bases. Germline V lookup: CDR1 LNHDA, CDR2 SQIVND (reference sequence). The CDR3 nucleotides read TGTGCCAGTAGTAAGGTGACGTTAAAGGGGACTGAAGCTTTCTTT. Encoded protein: CASSKVTLKGTEAFF.

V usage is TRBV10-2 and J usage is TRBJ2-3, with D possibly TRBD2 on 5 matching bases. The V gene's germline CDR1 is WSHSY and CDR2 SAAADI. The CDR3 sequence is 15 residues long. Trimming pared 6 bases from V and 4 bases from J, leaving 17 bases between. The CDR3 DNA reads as TGCGCCAGCAGCGCGGCGCGTAAGGAGGCAGATACGCAGTATTTT. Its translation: CASSAARKEADTQYF.

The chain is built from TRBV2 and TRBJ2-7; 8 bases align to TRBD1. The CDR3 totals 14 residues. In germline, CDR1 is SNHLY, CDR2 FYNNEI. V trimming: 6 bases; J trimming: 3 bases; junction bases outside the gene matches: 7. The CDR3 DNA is TGTGCCAGCAGGGAGGACAGGGCCCTCTACGAGCAGTACTTC. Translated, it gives CASREDRALYEQYF.

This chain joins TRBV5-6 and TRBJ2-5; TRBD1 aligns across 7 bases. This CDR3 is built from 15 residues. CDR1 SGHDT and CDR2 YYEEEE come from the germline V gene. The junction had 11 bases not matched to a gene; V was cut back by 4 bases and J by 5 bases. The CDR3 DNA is TGTGCCAGCAGCGAGGGATATACAGGGGCCGAGACCCAGTACTTC. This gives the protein CASSEGYTGAETQYF.

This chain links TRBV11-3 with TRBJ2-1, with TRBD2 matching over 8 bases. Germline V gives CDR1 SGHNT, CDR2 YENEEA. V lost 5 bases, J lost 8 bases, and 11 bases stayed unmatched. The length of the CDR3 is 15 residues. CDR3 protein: CASSIEGGRSDEQFF. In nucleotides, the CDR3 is TGTGCCAGCAGCATCGAGGGCGGGAGGTCCGATGAGCAGTTCTTC. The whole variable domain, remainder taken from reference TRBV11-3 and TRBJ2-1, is EAGVVQSPRYKIIEKKQPVAFWCNPISGHNTLYWYLQNLGQGPELLIRYENEEAVDDSQLPKDRFSAERLKGVDSTLKIQPAELGDSAVYLCASSIEGGRSDEQFFGPGTRLTVL.

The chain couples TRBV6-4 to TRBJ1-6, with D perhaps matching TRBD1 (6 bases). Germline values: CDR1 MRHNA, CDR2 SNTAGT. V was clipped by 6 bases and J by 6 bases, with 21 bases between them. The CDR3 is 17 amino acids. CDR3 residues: CASRREGGFRSNSPLHF. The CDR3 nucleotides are TGTGCCAGCAGACGAGAGGGGGGGTTCAGGTCTAATTCACCCCTCCACTTT.

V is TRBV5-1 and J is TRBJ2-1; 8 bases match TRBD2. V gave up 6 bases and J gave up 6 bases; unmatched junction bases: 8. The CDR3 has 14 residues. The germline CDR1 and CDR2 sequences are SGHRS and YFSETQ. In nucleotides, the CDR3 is TGCGCCAGCACCGGTGTAGCGGGGTCCAATGAGCAGTTCTTC. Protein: CASTGVAGSNEQFF.

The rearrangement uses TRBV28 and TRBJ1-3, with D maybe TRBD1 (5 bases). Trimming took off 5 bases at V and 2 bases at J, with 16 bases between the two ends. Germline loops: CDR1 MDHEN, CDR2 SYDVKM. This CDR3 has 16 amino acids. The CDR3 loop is CASSIRRGVAGNTIYF. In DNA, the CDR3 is TGTGCCAGCAGTATTCGAAGGGGTGTAGCTGGAAACACCATATATTTT.

CDR3 in amino acids: CASRPGTVQETQYF. The CDR3 region has the DNA TGTGCCAGCAGACCAGGGACAGTGCAAGAGACCCAGTACTTC. The chain couples TRBV6-1 to TRBJ2-5, with TRBD1 matching 7 bases. This CDR3 is built from 14 residues. J was trimmed by 2 bases and V by 6 bases; bases with no gene match: 6. Germline V gene sequence: CDR1 MNHNS, CDR2 SASEGT.

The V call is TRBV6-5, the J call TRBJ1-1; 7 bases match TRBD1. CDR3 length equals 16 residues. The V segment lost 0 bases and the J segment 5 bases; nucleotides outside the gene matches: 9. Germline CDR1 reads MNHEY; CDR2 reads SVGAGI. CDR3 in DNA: TGTGCCAGCAGTTACTCGTGGTCCAGGGGGAGGACTGAAGCTTTCTTT. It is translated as CASSYSWSRGRTEAFF.

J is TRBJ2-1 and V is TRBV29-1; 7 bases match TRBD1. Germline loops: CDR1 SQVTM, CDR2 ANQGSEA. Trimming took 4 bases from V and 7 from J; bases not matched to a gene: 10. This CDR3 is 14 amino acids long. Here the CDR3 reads CSVAETGHRNEQFF. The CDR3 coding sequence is TGCAGCGTTGCTGAGACAGGGCATCGGAATGAGCAGTTCTTC.

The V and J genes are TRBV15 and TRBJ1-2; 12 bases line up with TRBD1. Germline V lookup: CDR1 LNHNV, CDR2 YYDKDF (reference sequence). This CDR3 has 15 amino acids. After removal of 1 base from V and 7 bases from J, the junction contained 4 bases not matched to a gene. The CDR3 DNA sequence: TGTGCCACCAGCAGAGGGGACAGGGGGCAATCTGGCTACACCTTC. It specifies CATSRGDRGQSGYTF.

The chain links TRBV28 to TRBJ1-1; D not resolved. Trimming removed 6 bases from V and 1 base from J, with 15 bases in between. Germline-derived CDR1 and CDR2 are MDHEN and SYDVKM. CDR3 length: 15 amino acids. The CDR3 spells CASRPEGSPNTEAFF. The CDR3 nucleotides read TGTGCCAGCAGGCCGGAGGGCAGCCCGAACACTGAAGCTTTCTTT.

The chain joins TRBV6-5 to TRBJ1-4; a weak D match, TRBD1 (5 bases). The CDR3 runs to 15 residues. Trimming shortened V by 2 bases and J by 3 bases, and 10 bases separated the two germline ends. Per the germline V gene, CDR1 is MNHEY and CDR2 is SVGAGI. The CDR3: CASSYGGDPNEKLFF. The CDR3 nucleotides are TGTGCCAGCAGTTACGGCGGGGACCCTAATGAAAAACTGTTTTTT.

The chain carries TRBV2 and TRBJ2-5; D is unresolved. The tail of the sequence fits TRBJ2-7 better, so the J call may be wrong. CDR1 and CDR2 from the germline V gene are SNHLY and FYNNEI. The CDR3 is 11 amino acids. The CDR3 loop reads CASSLSYEQYF. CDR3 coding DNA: TGTGCCAGCAGTCTTTCCTACGAGCAGTACTTC.

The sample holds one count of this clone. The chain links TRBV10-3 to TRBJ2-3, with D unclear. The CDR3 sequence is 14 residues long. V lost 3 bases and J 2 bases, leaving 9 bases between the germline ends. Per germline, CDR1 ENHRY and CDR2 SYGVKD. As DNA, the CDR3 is TGTGCCATCAGTGATTCGGTCACCACAGATACGCAGTATTTT. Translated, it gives CAISDSVTTDTQYF.

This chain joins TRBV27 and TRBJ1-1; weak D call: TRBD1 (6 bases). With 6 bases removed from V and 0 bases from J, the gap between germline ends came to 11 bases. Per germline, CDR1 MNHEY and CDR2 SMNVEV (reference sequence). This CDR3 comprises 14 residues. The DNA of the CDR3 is TGTGCCAGCAGCCCCGACAGGTTGAACACTGAAGCTTTCTTT. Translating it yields CASSPDRLNTEAFF.

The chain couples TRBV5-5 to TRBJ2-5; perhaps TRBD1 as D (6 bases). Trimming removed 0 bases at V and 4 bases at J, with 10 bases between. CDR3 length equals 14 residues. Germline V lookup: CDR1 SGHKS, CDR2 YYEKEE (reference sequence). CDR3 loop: CASSLGQQGETQYF. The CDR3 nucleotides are TGTGCCAGCAGCTTGGGGCAACAGGGAGAGACCCAGTACTTC.

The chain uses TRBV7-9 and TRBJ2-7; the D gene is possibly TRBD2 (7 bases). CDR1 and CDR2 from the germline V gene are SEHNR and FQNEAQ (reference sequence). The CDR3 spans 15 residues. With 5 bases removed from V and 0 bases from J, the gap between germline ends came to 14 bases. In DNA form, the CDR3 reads TGTGCCAGCAGCCCCCGGCGGGGGCCCTCCTACGAGCAGTACTTC. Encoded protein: CASSPRRGPSYEQYF.

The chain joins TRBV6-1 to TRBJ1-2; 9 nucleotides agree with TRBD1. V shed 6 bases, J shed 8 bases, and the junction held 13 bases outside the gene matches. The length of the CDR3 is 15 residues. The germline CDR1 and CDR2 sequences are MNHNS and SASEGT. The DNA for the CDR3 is TGTGCCAGCAGGGTGAGGGGACAGGGTGTGGAGGGCTACACCTTC. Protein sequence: CASRVRGQGVEGYTF.

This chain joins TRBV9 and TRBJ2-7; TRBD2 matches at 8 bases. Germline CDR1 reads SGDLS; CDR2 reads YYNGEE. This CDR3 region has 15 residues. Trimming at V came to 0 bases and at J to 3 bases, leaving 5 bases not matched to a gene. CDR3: CASSVGAGGLYEQYF. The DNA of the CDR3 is TGTGCCAGCAGCGTAGGGGCGGGGGGCCTCTACGAGCAGTACTTC.

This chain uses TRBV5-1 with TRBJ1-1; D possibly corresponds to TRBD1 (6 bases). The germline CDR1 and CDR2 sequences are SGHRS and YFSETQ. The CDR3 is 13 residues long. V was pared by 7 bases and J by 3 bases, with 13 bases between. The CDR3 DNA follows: TGCGCCAGCGGCCTAAGGACAGACACTGAAGCTTTCTTT. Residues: CASGLRTDTEAFF.

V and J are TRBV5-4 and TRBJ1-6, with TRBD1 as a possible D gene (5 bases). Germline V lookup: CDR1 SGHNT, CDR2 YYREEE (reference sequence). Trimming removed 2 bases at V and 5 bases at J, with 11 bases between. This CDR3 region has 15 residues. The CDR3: CASSFGGSDNSPLHF. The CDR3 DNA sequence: TGTGCCAGCAGCTTCGGGGGAAGCGATAATTCACCCCTCCACTTT.

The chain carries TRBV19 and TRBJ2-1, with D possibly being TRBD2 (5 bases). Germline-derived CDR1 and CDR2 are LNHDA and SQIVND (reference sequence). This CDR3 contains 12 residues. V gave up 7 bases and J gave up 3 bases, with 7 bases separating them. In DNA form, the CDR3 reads TGTGCCAGTAACGGACTCTACAATGAGCAGTTCTTC. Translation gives CASNGLYNEQFF.

Here the CDR3 reads CAISGQAVNTEAFF. In DNA, the CDR3 is TGTGCCATCAGTGGCCAGGCCGTGAACACTGAAGCTTTCTTT. The rearrangement joins TRBV10-3 to TRBJ1-1; D is uncertain. CDR1 ENHRY and CDR2 SYGVKD come from the germline V gene. The CDR3 contains 14 residues. Trimming shortened V by 4 bases and J by 0 bases, and 9 bases separated the two germline ends.

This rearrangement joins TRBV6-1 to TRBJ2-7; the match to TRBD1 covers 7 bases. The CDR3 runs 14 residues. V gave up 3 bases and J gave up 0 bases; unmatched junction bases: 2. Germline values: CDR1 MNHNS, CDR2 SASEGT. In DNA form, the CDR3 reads TGTGCCAGCAGTGAGACAGGGTTCTCCTACGAGCAGTACTTC. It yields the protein CASSETGFSYEQYF.